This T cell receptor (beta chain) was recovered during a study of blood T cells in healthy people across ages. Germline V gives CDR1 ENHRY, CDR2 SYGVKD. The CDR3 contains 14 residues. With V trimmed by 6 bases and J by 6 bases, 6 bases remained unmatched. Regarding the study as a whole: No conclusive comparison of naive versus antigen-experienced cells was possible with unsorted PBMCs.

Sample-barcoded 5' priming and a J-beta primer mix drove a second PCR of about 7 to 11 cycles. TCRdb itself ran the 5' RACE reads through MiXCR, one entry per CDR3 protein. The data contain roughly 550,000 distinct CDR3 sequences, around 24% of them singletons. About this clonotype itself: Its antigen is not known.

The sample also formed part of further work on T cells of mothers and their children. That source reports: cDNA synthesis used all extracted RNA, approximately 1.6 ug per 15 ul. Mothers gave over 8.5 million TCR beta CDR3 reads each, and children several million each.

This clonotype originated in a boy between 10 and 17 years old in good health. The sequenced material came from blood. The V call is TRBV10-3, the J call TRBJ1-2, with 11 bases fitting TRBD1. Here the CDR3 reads CAISEDRGPDGYTF. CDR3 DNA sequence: TGTGCCATCAGCGAGGACAGGGGGCCGGATGGCTACACCTTC.